These 21 T cell receptor beta chains originate from one sample sequenced in a study of regulatory T cells in long-lasting Graves disease. Researchers made TCR beta libraries by using iRepertoire HTBI primers and running Arm-PCR on CDR3 regions. A single record per CDR3 protein comes from TCRdb applying MiXCR to the multiplex PCR reads. The repertoire consists of about 200,000 distinct CDR3 sequences, with roughly a fifth occurring once and the leading ten covering roughly 12%. Time point indicated: newly diagnosed GD, antithyroid drugs for less than 3 months. The TCR library was made from RNA extracted from PBMCs. This sample also belongs to another study, concerning T cells in Graves' hyperthyroidism and ophthalmopathy.

The sequencing used peripheral blood mononuclear cells (PBMCs), collected at new diagnosis, from a patient treated with antithyroid drugs. The receptor set was obtained from a woman aged 25-40 years with Graves disease.

This chain uses TRBV6-4 with TRBJ2-5, with a weak D call TRBD1 (5 bases). Trimming removed 5 bases from V and 3 bases from J, with 13 bases in between. The length of the CDR3 is 14 residues. Germline CDR1 and CDR2: MRHNA and SNTAGT. The DNA of the CDR3 is TGTGCCAGCAGTAAAAGGACAAAAAAAGAGACCCAGTACTTC. This codes for CASSKRTKKETQYF.

This clonotype was detected ten times or more. The rearrangement joins TRBV12-3 or TRBV12-4 to TRBJ2-7; D uncertain. CDR3 length: 13 residues. V dropped 6 bases and J dropped 2 bases, with 11 bases sitting between them. The CDR3 bases are TGTGCCAGCAGCCCGACCCAGACCTACGAGCAGTACTTC. Translated, it gives CASSPTQTYEQYF.

In regard to this clonotype: A read error may be the cause here, since a much bigger clone is one base away. The chain uses TRBV3-1 and TRBJ2-1; TRBD2 might be the D (6 bases). The germline V gene encodes CDR1 LGHDT and CDR2 YNNKEL (reference sequence). This CDR3 is built from 14 residues. The V gene lost 6 bases and the J gene lost 4 bases, with 13 bases spanning the gap. The CDR3 region has the DNA TGTGCCAGCAGTGCACCGGGACTTTACAATGAGCAGTTCTTC. Its protein is CASSAPGLYNEQFF.

This clonotype occurred many times. The chain recombines TRBV2 with TRBJ1-6; 8 bases align to TRBD1. This CDR3 is 17 amino acids long. Germline CDR1 is SNHLY and CDR2 is FYNNEI. The trim removed 4 bases at V and 0 bases at J, leaving 5 bases unmatched. CDR3 sequence reads: CASSGTGKSSYNSPLHF. CDR3 DNA sequence: TGTGCCAGCAGTGGGACAGGGAAGAGCTCCTATAATTCACCCCTCCACTTT. The whole variable domain, remainder taken from reference TRBV2 and TRBJ1-6, is EPEVTQTPSHQVTQMGQEVILRCVPISNHLYFYWYRQILGQKVEFLVSFYNNEISEKSEIFDDQFSVERPDGSNFTLKIRSTKLEDSAMYFCASSGTGKSSYNSPLHFGNGTRLTVT.

The CDR3 coding sequence is TGTGCCAGCAGTTTAAGGGCCTCCTACAATGAGCAGTTCTTC. Protein: CASSLRASYNEQFF. The chain combines TRBV28 with TRBJ2-1, with no clear D. Germline V gives CDR1 MDHEN, CDR2 SYDVKM. The CDR3 is made up of 14 amino acids. Trimming removed 2 bases at V and 0 bases at J, with 5 bases between.

The sample holds many counts of this clonotype. This rearrangement joins TRBV5-1 to TRBJ1-1; D is unclear. Trimming stripped 0 bases from V and 2 bases from J, with 11 bases between. Per the germline V gene, CDR1 is SGHRS and CDR2 is YFSETQ. This CDR3 region has 15 residues. This chain's CDR3 is CASSLASGGNTEAFF. The CDR3 DNA reads as TGCGCCAGCAGCTTGGCCTCAGGTGGTAACACTGAAGCTTTCTTT.

This clonotype was picked up many times. The chain links TRBV19 to TRBJ1-6, with D hard to call. This CDR3 has 13 amino acids. V was clipped by 10 bases and J by 1 base, with 8 bases between them. Per the germline V gene, CDR1 is LNHDA and CDR2 is SQIVND (reference sequence). In nucleotides, the CDR3 is TGTGCCACAACAGCATCCTATAATTCACCCCTCCACTTT. Residues: CATTASYNSPLHF.

The rearrangement uses TRBV6-1 and TRBJ1-3; possibly TRBD1 for D (6 bases). The CDR3 spans 18 residues. Germline CDR1 MNHNS, CDR2 SASEGT. V gave up 2 bases and J gave up 0 bases, with 17 bases separating them. The CDR3 DNA is TGTGCCAGCAGTGAACCCCGTTCGACAGGAGACTCTGGAAACACCATATATTTT. This gives the protein CASSEPRSTGDSGNTIYF.

J is TRBJ1-1 and V is TRBV7-2; D gene uncertain. Germline lookup yields CDR1 SGHTA and CDR2 FQGNSA. The V end was cut by 5 bases, the J end by 6 bases, with 10 bases between. The CDR3 sequence is 12 residues long. CDR3 nucleotide sequence: TGTGCCAGCAGCCATAAAGGCGCTGAAGCTTTCTTT. This translates into CASSHKGAEAFF.

The table lists this clonotype with many counts. The V and J genes are TRBV28 and TRBJ2-5, with a weak D call TRBD2 (5 bases). The CDR3 extends over 12 amino acids. Germline CDR1 and CDR2: MDHEN and SYDVKM. With 3 bases removed from V and 3 bases from J, the gap between germline ends came to 5 bases. DNA of the CDR3: TGTGCCAGCAGTTTCGGGGAAGAGACCCAGTACTTC. Protein product: CASSFGEETQYF.

This clonotype was counted many times. A read error may account for a junction end that differs from germline. The chain joins TRBV7-9 to TRBJ1-1; TRBD1 aligns across 10 bases. This CDR3 spans 15 amino acids. In germline, CDR1 is SEHNR, CDR2 FQNEAQ (reference sequence). The CDR3 reads CASSATGGLGPEAFF. In nucleotides, the CDR3 is TGCGCCAGCAGCGCGACAGGGGGCTTGGGCCCTGAAGCTTTCTTT.

The chain carries TRBV6-2 or TRBV6-3 and TRBJ2-3, with unresolved D. Between the trimmed V and J ends, which lost 6 bases and 4 bases, there was a span of 11 bases. The germline gives CDR1 MNHEY, CDR2 SVGEGT. The CDR3 spans 13 residues. The CDR3, as DNA: TGTGCCAGCAGCCTCTCCACTGCAGATACGCAGTATTTT. Translating it yields CASSLSTADTQYF.

This clonotype showed up many times. This chain connects TRBV12-3 or TRBV12-4 to TRBJ2-7; D may correspond to TRBD1 or TRBD2 (6 bases each). CDR3 length equals 14 residues. Deletions cut 6 bases from V and 2 bases from J, with 14 bases between. The CDR3 loop reads CASSLGGLTYEQYF. In nucleotides, the CDR3 is TGTGCCAGCAGCCTCGGGGGCCTCACCTACGAGCAGTACTTC.

There are many counts of this clonotype. The chain uses TRBV28 and TRBJ1-5, with 7 bases that match TRBD1. V gave up 5 bases and J gave up 5 bases; unmatched junction bases: 15. The CDR3 consists of 17 residues. Germline V gives CDR1 MDHEN, CDR2 SYDVKM. This chain's CDR3 is CASSTPRLEGADQPQHF. The CDR3 nucleotides are TGTGCCAGCAGTACCCCCCGCTTGGAGGGGGCGGATCAGCCCCAGCATTTT.

This clonotype turned up a few times. The chain has TRBV6-1 and TRBJ1-1; TRBD1 is a possible D gene (5 bases). V dropped 7 bases and J dropped 5 bases, with 26 bases sitting between them. There are 17 residues in the CDR3. Germline V gene lookup returns CDR1 MNHNS and CDR2 SASEGT. This chain's CDR3 is CASTDRVLGRRFTEAFF. DNA for the CDR3: TGTGCCAGCACTGATAGAGTACTGGGACGTCGATTTACTGAAGCTTTCTTT.

This clonotype was seen ten or more times. The rearrangement joins TRBV20-1 to TRBJ2-5; possible D gene TRBD2, 5 bases. In germline, CDR1 is DFQATT, CDR2 SNEGSKA (reference sequence). The V and J ends lost 1 base and 4 bases respectively, with 16 bases between them. The CDR3 contains 15 residues. The CDR3 loop reads CSARGTQGEGETQYF. The CDR3 DNA sequence: TGCAGTGCTAGAGGTACCCAAGGTGAGGGAGAGACCCAGTACTTC.

The chain recombines TRBV11-2 with TRBJ1-2; no definite D call. This CDR3 region has 14 residues. Germline V gene lookup returns CDR1 SGHAT and CDR2 FQNNGV. V shed 6 bases and J shed 4 bases, with 15 bases lying between them. The CDR3 nucleotides read TGTGCCAGCAGATCCCCGGGCGGGAGCTATGGCTACACCTTC. Translated: CASRSPGGSYGYTF. The full variable domain, its missing parts supplied by reference TRBV11-2 and TRBJ1-2, is EAGVAQSPRYKIIEKRQSVAFWCNPISGHATLYWYQQILGQGPKLLIQFQNNGVVDDSQLPKDRFSAERLKGVDSTLKIQPAKLEDSAVYLCASRSPGGSYGYTFGSGTRLTVV.

The rearrangement uses TRBV20-1 and TRBJ2-7; TRBD2 matches 11 bases. The CDR3 is 14 residues long. Per germline, CDR1 DFQATT and CDR2 SNEGSKA (reference sequence). The J segment lost 3 bases and the V segment lost 5 bases, leaving 6 bases of the junction unmatched. In DNA, the CDR3 is TGCAGTGCTGAGGGGGGGACTAGCGGCTACGAGCAGTACTTC. It yields the protein CSAEGGTSGYEQYF.

In its sample, this clonotype was seen many times. The chain links TRBV6-2 or TRBV6-3 to TRBJ2-1; D is ambiguous. V lost 4 bases and J lost 6, with 22 bases in between. Looked up from germline, CDR1 is MNHEY and CDR2 is SVGEGT. The CDR3 is 17 amino acids. CDR3 region: CASSSNRKRQVRNEQFF. The CDR3 DNA is TGTGCCAGCAGTTCTAATCGAAAGCGCCAGGTCCGCAATGAGCAGTTCTTC.

This clonotype was found many times. The chain is built from TRBV7-8 and TRBJ2-7; D ambiguous. CDR3 size: 12 residues. From germline, CDR1 is SGHVS and CDR2 FQNEAQ. V shed 1 base and J shed 9 bases, with 10 bases lying between them. The CDR3 here is CASSLVMSVQYF. CDR3 in DNA: TGTGCCAGCAGCTTAGTTATGAGTGTGCAGTACTTC.

This chain uses TRBV5-1 with TRBJ2-7, with 11 bases fitting TRBD2. The CDR3 extends over 15 amino acids. Germline-derived CDR1 and CDR2 are SGHRS and YFSETQ. After removal of 5 bases from V and 7 bases from J, the junction contained 11 bases not matched to a gene. The DNA of the CDR3 is TGCGCCAGCAGTCTAAGTCTAGCGGGAGGTCAGGAGCAGTACTTC. The encoded protein is CASSLSLAGGQEQYF.